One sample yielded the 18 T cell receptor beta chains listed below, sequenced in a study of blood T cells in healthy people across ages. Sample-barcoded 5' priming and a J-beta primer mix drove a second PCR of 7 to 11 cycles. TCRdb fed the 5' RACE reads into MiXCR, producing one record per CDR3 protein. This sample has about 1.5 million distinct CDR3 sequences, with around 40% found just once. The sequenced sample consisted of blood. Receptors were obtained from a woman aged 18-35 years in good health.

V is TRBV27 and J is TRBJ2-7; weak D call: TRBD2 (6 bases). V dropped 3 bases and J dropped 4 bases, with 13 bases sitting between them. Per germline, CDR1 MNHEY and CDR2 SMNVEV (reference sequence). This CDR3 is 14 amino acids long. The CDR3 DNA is TGTGCCAGCAGTTTGCGGGACCGAAGATACGAGCAGTACTTC. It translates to CASSLRDRRYEQYF.

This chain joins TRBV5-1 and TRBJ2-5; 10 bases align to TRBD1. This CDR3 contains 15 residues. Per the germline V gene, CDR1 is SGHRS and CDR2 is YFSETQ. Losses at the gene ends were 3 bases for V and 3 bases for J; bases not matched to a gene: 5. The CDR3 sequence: CASSYSGTGEETQYF. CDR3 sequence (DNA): TGCGCCAGCAGCTATTCTGGGACAGGGGAAGAGACCCAGTACTTC.

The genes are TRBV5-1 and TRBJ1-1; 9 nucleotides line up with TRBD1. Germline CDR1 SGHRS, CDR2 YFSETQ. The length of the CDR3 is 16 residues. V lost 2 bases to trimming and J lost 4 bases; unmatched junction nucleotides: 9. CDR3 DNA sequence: TGCGCCAGCAGCTTACTTGCCGGGACAGGGTTCACTGAAGCTTTCTTT. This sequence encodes CASSLLAGTGFTEAFF. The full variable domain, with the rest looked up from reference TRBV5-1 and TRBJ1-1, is KAGVTQTPRYLIKTRGQQVTLSCSPISGHRSVSWYQQTPGQGLQFLFEYFSETQRNKGNFPGRFSGRQFSNSRSEMNVSTLELGDSALYLCASSLLAGTGFTEAFFGQGTRLTVV.

The CDR3 here is CASSLDPGNQPQHF. Written as DNA, the CDR3 is TGCGCCAGCAGCTTGGATCCGGGGAATCAGCCCCAGCATTTT. This chain uses TRBV5-1 with TRBJ1-5; D call uncertain. Germline values: CDR1 SGHRS, CDR2 YFSETQ. CDR3 length equals 14 residues. With 0 bases removed from V and 4 bases from J, the gap between germline ends came to 8 bases.

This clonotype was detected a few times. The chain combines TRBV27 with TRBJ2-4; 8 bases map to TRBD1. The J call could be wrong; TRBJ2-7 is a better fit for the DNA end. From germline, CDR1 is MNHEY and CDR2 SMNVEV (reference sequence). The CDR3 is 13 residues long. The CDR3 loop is CASSVTGGREQYF. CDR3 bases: TGTGCCAGCAGTGTCACAGGGGGACGCGAGCAGTACTTC.

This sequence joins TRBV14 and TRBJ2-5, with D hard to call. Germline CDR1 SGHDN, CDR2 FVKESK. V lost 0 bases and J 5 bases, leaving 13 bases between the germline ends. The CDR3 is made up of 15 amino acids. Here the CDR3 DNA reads TGTGCCAGCAGCCAAGATTGGGATGGAACGGAGACCCAGTACTTC. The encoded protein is CASSQDWDGTETQYF.

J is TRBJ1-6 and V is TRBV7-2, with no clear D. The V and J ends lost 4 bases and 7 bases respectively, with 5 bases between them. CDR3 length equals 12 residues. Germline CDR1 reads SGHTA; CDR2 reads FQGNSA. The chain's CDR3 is CASSSMNSPLHF. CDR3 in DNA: TGTGCCAGCAGCTCGATGAATTCACCCCTCCACTTT.

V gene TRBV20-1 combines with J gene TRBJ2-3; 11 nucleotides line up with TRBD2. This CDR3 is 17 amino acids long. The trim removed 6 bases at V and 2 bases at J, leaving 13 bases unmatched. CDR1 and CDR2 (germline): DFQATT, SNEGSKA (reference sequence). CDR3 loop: CSAVPVAGGPNTDTQYF. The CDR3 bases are TGCAGTGCCGTTCCCGTAGCGGGGGGGCCGAACACAGATACGCAGTATTTT.

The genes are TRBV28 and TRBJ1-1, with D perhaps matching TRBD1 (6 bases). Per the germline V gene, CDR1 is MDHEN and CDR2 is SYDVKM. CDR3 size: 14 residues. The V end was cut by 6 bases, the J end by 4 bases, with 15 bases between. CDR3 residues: CASRLQGRTTEAFF. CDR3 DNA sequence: TGTGCCAGCAGACTACAGGGCAGGACCACTGAAGCTTTCTTT.

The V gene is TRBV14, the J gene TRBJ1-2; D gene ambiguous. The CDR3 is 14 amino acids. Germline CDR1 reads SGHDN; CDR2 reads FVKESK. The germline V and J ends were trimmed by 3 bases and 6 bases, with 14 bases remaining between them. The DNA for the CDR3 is TGTGCCAGCAGCCACCTTCATGTTGCGGATGGCTACACCTTC. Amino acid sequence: CASSHLHVADGYTF. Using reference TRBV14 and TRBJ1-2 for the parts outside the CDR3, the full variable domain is EAGVTQFPSHSVIEKGQTVTLRCDPISGHDNLYWYRRVMGKEIKFLLHFVKESKQDESGMPNNRFLAERTGGTYSTLKVQPAELEDSGVYFCASSHLHVADGYTFGSGTRLTVV.

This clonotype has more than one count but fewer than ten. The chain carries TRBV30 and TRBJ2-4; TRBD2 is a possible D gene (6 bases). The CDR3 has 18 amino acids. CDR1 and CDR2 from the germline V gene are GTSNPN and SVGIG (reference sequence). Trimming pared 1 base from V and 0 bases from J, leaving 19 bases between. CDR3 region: CAWSGSNGQGLAKNIQYF. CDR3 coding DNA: TGTGCCTGGAGTGGATCGAACGGGCAGGGACTAGCCAAAAACATTCAGTACTTC.

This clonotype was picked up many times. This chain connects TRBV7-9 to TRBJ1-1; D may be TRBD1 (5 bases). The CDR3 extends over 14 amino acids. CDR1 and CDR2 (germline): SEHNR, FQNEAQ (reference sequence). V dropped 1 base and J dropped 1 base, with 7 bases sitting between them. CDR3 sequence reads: CASSLVQGNTEAFF. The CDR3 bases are TGTGCCAGCAGCTTAGTTCAGGGGAACACTGAAGCTTTCTTT.

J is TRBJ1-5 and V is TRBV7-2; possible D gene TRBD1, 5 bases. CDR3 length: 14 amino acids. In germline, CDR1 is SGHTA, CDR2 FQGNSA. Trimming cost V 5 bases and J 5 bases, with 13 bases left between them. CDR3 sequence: CASSPRRGYQPQHF. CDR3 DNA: TGTGCCAGCAGCCCCAGACGGGGGTATCAGCCCCAGCATTTT.

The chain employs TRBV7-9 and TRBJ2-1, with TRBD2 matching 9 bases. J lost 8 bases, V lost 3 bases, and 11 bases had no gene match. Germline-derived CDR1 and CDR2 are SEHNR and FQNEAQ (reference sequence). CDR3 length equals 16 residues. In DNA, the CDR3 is TGTGCCAGCAGCTTCCGCGGACTAGCGATCAACGATGAGCAGTTCTTC. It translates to CASSFRGLAINDEQFF.

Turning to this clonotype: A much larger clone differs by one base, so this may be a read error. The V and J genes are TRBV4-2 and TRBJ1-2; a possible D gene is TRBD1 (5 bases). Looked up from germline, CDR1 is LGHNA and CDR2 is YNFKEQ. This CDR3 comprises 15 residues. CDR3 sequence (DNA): TGTGCCGGCAGCCACAGCGACAGCCGATTCTATGGCTACACCTTC. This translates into CAGSHSDSRFYGYTF.

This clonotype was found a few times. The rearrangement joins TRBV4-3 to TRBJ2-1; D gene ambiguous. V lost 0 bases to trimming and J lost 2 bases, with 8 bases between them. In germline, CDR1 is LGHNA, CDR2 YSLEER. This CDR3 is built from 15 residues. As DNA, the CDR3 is TGCGCCAGCAGCCAAGAGTCAAGCACCTACAATGAGCAGTTCTTC. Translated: CASSQESSTYNEQFF.

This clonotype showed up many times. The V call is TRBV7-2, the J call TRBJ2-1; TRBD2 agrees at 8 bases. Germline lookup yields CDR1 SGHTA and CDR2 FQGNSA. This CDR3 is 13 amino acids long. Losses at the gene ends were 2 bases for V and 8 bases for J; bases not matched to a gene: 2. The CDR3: CASSLSGSYEQFF. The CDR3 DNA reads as TGTGCCAGCAGCTTAAGCGGGAGTTATGAGCAGTTCTTC.

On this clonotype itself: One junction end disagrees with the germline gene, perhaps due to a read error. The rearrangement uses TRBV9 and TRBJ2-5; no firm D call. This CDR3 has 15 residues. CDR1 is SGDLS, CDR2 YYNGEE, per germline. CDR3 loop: CAGSVDWANQETQYF. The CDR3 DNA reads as TGTGCCGGCAGCGTAGACTGGGCGAACCAAGAGACCCAGTACTTC.